The entry below describes one T cell receptor (beta chain). Its specificity is unknown. The data are from a study of T cells in localized non-small cell lung cancer. The study's findings and limits: Uninvolved adjacent lung had the highest recorded T cell clonality, with tumor below it. Elevated blood T cell density was associated with longer overall survival. Appearing in adjacent lung were a median about 59 of the top 100 tumor clones.

Libraries were prepared by immunoSEQ multiplex PCR; TCRdb keeps only in-frame clonotypes and omits some of them. The sample has approximately 31,000 clones; roughly 94% are singletons. The sequence derives from a woman aged 35-75 years with stage I lung adenocarcinoma. Sequences were derived from peripheral blood, sampled before any cancer treatment.

The CDR3 bases are TGTGCCAGTAGTATAGCTAGACAGAGCTATGGCTACACCTTC. It specifies CASSIARQSYGYTF. This sequence joins TRBV19 and TRBJ1-2, with D perhaps matching TRBD1 (5 bases). V dropped 1 base and J dropped 4 bases, with 10 bases sitting between them. Germline assignment: CDR1 LNHDA and CDR2 SQIVND (reference sequence). The CDR3 spans 14 residues.